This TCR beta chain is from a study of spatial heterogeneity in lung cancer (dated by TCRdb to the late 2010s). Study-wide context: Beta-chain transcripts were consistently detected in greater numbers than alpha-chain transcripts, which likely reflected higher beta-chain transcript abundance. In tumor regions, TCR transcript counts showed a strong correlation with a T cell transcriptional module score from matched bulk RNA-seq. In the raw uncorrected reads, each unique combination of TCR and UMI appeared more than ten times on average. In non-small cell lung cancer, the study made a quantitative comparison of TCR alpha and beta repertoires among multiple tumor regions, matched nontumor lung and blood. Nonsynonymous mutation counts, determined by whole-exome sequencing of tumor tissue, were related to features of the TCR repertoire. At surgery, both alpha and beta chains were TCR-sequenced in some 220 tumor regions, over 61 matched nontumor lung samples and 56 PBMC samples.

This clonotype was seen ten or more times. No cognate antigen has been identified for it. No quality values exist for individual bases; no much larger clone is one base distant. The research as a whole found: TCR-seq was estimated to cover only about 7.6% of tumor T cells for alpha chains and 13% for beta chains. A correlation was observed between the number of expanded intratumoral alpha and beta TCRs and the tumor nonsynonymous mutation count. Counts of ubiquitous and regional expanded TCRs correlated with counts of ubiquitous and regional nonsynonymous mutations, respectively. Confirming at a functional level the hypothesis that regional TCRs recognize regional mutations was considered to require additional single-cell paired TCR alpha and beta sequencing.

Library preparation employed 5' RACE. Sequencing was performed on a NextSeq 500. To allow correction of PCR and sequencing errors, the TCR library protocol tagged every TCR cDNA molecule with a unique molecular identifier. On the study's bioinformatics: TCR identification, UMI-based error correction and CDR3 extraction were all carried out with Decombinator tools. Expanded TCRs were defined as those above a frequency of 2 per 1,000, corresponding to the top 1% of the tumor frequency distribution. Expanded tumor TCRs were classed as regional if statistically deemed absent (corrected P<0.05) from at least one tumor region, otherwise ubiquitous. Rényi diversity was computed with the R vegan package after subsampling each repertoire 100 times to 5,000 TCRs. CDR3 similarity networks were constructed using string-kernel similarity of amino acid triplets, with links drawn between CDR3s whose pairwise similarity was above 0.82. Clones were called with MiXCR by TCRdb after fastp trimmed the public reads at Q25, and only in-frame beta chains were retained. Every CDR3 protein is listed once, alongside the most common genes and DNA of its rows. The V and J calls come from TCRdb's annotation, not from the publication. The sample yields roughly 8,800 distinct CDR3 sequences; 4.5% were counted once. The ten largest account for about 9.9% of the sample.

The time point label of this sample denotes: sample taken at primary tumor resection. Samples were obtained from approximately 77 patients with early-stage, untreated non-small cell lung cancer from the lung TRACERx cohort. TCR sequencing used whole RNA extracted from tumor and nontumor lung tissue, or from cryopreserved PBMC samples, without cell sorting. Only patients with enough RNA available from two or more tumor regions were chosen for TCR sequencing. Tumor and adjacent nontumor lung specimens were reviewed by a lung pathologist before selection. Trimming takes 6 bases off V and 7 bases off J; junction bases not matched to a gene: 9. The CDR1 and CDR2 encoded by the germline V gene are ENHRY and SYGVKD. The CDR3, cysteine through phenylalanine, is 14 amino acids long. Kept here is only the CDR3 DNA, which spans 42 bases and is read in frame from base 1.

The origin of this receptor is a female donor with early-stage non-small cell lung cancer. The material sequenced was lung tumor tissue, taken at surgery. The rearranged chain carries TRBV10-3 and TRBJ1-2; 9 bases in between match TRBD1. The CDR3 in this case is CAISPGTGNVGYTF. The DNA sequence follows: TGTGCCATCAGCCCCGGGACAGGGAATGTTGGCTACACCTTC.